The clone carrying this TCR beta chain was counted at least ten times. Amplified regions were TCR beta CDR3 sequences from RNA transcripts. When the TCR CDR3 underwent first-round RT-PCR, the HTBI primer set was used. TCRdb reanalysed the multiplex PCR reads using MiXCR and keeps one entry per CDR3 protein. The repertoire holds about 200,000 distinct CDR3 sequences, with about a sixth as singletons. Germline V CDR1 and CDR2: MNHEY, SVGAGI. V lost 4 bases and J lost 8, with 11 bases in between. This CDR3 comprises 12 residues. The sample is drawn from a study of T cells in Graves' hyperthyroidism and ophthalmopathy. Over 18 months, lack of ophthalmopathy progression marked Graves' hyperthyroidism as stable. The study excluded patients with uncontrolled infection, other autoimmune disease, pregnancy or lactation. The PBMCs were taken from approximately 9 ml of fresh peripheral blood.

Sequenced: blood. This clonotype was obtained from a woman in her 50s with Graves' hyperthyroidism. The rearrangement joins TRBV6-5 to TRBJ1-2; no firm D call. The CDR3 DNA sequence: TGTGCCAGCAGTTCACTCACAAGGGGCTACACCTTC. It specifies CASSSLTRGYTF.